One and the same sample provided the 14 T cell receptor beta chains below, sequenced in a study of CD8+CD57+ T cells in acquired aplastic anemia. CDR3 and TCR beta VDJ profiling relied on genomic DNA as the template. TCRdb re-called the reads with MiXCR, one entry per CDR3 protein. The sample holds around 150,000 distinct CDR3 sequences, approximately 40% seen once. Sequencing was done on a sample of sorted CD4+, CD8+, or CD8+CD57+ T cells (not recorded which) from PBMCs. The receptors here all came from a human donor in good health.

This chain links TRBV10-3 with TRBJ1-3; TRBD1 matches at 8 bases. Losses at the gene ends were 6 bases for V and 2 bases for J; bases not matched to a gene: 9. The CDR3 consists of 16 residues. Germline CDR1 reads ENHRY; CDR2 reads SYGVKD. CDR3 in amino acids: CAISGGDRGTGNTIYF. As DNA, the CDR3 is TGTGCCATCAGCGGGGGCGACAGGGGAACTGGAAACACCATATATTTT.

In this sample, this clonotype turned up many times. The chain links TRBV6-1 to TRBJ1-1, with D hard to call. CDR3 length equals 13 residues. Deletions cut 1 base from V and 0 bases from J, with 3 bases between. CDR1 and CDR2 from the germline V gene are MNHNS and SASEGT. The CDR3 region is CASSEGLNTEAFF. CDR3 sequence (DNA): TGTGCCAGCAGTGAAGGGCTGAACACTGAAGCTTTCTTT.

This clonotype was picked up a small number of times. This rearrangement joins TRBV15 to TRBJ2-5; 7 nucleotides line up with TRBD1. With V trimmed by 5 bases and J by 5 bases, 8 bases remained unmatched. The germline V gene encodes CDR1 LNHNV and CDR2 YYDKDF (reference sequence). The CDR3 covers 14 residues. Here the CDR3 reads CATSPYKTGETQYF. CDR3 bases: TGTGCCACCAGCCCCTACAAGACAGGGGAGACCCAGTACTTC. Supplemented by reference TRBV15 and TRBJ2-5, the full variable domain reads DAMVIQNPRYQVTQFGKPVTLSCSQTLNHNVMYWYQQKSSQAPKLLFHYYDKDFNNEADTPDNFQSRRPNTSFCFLDIRSPGLGDTAMYLCATSPYKTGETQYFGPGTRLLVL.

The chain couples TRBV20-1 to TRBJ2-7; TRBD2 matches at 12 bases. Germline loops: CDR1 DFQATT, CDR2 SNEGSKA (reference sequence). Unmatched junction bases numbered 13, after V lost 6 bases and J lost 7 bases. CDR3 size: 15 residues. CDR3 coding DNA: TGCAGTGCCGCCGCGTCCCGACTAGCGGGGGAAGAGCAGTACTTC. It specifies CSAAASRLAGEEQYF.

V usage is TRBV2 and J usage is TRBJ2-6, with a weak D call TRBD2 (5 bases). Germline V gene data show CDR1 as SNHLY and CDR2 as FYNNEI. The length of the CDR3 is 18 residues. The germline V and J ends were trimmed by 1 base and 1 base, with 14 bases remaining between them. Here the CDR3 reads CASSEVLGRGSGANVLTF. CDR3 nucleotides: TGTGCCAGCAGTGAAGTACTAGGTCGGGGTTCTGGGGCCAACGTCCTGACTTTC. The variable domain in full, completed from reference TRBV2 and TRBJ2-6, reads EPEVTQTPSHQVTQMGQEVILRCVPISNHLYFYWYRQILGQKVEFLVSFYNNEISEKSEIFDDQFSVERPDGSNFTLKIRSTKLEDSAMYFCASSEVLGRGSGANVLTFGAGSRLTVL.

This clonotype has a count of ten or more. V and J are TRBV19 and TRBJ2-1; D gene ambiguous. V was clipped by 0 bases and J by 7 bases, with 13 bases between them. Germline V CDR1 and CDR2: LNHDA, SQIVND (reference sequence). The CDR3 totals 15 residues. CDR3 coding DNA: TGTGCCAGTAGTATAGAACGGCTAGATAATAATGAGCAGTTCTTC. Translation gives CASSIERLDNNEQFF.

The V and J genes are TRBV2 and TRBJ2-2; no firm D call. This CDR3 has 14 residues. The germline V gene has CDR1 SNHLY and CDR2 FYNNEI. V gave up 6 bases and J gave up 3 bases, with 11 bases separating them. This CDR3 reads CASRNGQYTGELFF. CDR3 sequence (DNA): TGTGCCAGCAGGAATGGCCAGTACACCGGGGAGCTGTTTTTT. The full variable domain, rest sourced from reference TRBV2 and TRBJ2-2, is EPEVTQTPSHQVTQMGQEVILRCVPISNHLYFYWYRQILGQKVEFLVSFYNNEISEKSEIFDDQFSVERPDGSNFTLKIRSTKLEDSAMYFCASRNGQYTGELFFGEGSRLTVL.

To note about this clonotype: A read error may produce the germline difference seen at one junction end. The DNA of the CDR3 is TGTGCCAGGAGTGTCGACAGTTATAACACTGAAGCTTTCTTT. This translates into CARSVDSYNTEAFF. The V call is TRBV2, the J call TRBJ1-1, with D maybe TRBD1 (5 bases). The germline V gene has CDR1 SNHLY and CDR2 FYNNEI. CDR3 length: 14 amino acids. The complete variable domain, with remaining parts taken from reference TRBV2 and TRBJ1-1, reads EPEVTQTPSHQVTQMGQEVILRCVPISNHLYFYWYRQILGQKVEFLVSFYNNEISEKSEIFDDQFSVERPDGSNFTLKIRSTKLEDSAMYFCARSVDSYNTEAFFGQGTRLTVV.

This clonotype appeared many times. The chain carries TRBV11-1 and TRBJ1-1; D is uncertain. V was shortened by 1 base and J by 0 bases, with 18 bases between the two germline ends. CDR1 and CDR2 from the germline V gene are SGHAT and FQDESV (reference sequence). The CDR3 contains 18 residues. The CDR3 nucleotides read TGTGCCAGCAGCTTAGAATCAGGAAAATGGGGTATGAACACTGAAGCTTTCTTT. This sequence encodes CASSLESGKWGMNTEAFF.

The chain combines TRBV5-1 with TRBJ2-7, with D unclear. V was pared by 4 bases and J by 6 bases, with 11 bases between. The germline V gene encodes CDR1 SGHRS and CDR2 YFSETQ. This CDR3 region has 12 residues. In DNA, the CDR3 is TGCGCCAGCAGCCTGGAATGGGGCGAGCAGTACTTC. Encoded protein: CASSLEWGEQYF.

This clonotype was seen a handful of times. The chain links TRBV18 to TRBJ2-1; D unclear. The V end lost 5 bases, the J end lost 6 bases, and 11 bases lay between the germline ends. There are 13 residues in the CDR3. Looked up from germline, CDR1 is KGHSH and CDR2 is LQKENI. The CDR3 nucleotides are TGTGCCAGCTCAACTGAGTCCCCCAATGAGCAGTTCTTC. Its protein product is CASSTESPNEQFF.

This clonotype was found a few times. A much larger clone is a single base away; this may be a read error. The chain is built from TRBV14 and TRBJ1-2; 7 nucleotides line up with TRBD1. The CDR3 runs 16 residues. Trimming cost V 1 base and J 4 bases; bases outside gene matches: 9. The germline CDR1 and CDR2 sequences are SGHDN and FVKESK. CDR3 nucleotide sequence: TGTGCCAGCAGCCAAGGGGCAGGGGGAGGTTTCTATGGCTACACCTTC. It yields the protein CASSQGAGGGFYGYTF.

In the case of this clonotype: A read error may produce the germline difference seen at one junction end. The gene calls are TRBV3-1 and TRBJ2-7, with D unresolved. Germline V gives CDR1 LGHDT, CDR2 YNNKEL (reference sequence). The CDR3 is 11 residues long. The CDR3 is CACSTGTEQYF. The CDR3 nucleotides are TGTGCCTGCAGCACCGGTACCGAGCAGTACTTC.

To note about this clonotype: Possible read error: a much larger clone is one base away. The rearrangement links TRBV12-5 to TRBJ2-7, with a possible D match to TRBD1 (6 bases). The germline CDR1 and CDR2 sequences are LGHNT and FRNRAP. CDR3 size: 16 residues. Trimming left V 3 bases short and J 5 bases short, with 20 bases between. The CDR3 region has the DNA TGTGCTAGTGGTTTAATAGTGGGGGCCGCAGGCCACGAGCAGTACTTC. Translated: CASGLIVGAAGHEQYF.